This T cell receptor beta chain was obtained from a study of CD8 T cells in ankylosing spondylitis (dated by TCRdb to about 2017). Study-level background: To find TCR variants linked to disease, the study profiled T cell receptor beta repertoires in ankylosing spondylitis patients and healthy donors. The whole study cohort included 90 to 120 healthy donors and under 30 ankylosing spondylitis patients. Peripheral blood samples were taken, and synovial fluid was additionally collected from ankylosing spondylitis patients.

A word on this clonotype: It has no known antigen specificity. No per-base quality is available; no much larger clone lies one base away.

Beyond this particular receptor, the publication reports: Some of the motif variants had been reported before in the synovial fluid and blood of reactive arthritis patients, a finding that suggests common disease-initiation mechanisms. The disease-linked clones showed a CD8+ phenotype and occurred at relatively low frequencies in peripheral blood. Blood from ankylosing spondylitis patients appeared to be characterized by a TCR beta motif composed of eight highly homologous amino acid variants. The disease-linked clones were reported to be significantly enriched in matched synovial fluid samples from ankylosing spondylitis patients.

Sequencing used an Illumina HiSeq 2500. Quantitative 5'-RACE with molecular barcodes was used to prepare TCR beta libraries. Processing in the source paper ran as follows. A new computational method based on a probabilistic model of VDJ rearrangement was used to identify disease-linked TCR variants. TCRdb took the public reads, trimmed them with fastp at Q25, ran MiXCR for clone calling and kept in-frame beta chains. CDR3 protein sequences are deduplicated, and each keeps its most common genes and DNA. TCRdb's processing, not the authors', yielded these V and J calls. This sample is represented by more than 200,000 distinct CDR3 sequences; roughly a quarter of them were singletons. The top ten clones comprise 0.5% to 0.65% of the sample. Trimming takes 5 bases off V and 4 bases off J; junction bases not matched to a gene: 7. The CDR3 runs 14 amino acids, cysteine and phenylalanine included. The entry retains the CDR3 DNA only, 42 bases that are in frame from base 1.

The sequence joins TRBV12-3 or TRBV12-4 to TRBJ2-7; TRBD1 matches 8 bases in the middle. The clonotype comes from a male donor with ankylosing spondylitis or in good health (not recorded which). Input material: blood, either unsorted or a sorted T cell fraction (not recorded which). The CDR3: CASSSRGPGYEQYF. At the DNA level, the sequence is TGTGCCAGCAGTAGCAGGGGGCCGGGATACGAGCAGTACTTC.